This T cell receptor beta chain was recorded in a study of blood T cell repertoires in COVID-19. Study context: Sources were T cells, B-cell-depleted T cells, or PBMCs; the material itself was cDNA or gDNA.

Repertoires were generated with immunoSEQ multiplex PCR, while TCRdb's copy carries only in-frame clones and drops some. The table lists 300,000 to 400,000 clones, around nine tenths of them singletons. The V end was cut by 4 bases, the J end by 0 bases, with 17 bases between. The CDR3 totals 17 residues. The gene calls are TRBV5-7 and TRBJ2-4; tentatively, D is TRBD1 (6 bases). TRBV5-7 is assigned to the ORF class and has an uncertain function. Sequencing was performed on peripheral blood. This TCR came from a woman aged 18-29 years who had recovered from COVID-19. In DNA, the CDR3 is TGTGCCAGCAGCGGGGGATGGGACAAAGTAGCCAAAAACATTCAGTACTTC. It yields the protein CASSGGWDKVAKNIQYF.